Below, 19 T cell receptor beta chains from the same sample are listed, as sequenced in a study of T cell responses to AZD1222 COVID-19 vaccine. Some clones are missing from TCRdb's copy, which holds only in-frame ones; the method was immunoSEQ multiplex PCR. The table shows approximately 190,000 clones, with 80% to 95% occurring only once. Sample: peripheral blood, taken 28 days after the second AZD1222 dose. The receptors here all came from an adult who received the AZD1222 COVID-19 vaccine.

This clone was detected only once. Other DNA sequences in the same sample also yield this CDR3. The chain couples TRBV2 to TRBJ1-5, with 8 bases lining up with TRBD1. Germline CDR1 reads SNHLY; CDR2 reads FYNNEI. CDR3 length: 14 amino acids. Trimming cost V 6 bases and J 2 bases; bases outside gene matches: 3. The chain's CDR3 is CASSLDRGNQPQHF. The CDR3 coding sequence is TGTGCCAGCAGCCTGGACAGGGGCAATCAGCCCCAGCATTTT. The full variable domain, in which reference TRBV2 and TRBJ1-5 provide the parts outside the CDR3, is EPEVTQTPSHQVTQMGQEVILRCVPISNHLYFYWYRQILGQKVEFLVSFYNNEISEKSEIFDDQFSVERPDGSNFTLKIRSTKLEDSAMYFCASSLDRGNQPQHFGDGTRLSIL.

The V and J genes are TRBV18 and TRBJ1-1; D is unresolved. The CDR3 length is 13 residues. Germline loops: CDR1 KGHSH, CDR2 LQKENI. V gave up 3 bases and J gave up 1 base, with 6 bases separating them. In nucleotides, the CDR3 is TGTGCCAGCTCACCTACCTGGAACACTGAAGCTTTCTTT. Protein: CASSPTWNTEAFF.

V gene TRBV6-1 combines with J gene TRBJ1-1; a possible D gene is TRBD1 (5 bases). The CDR3 loop spans 14 amino acids. The V gene's germline CDR1 is MNHNS and CDR2 SASEGT. Trimming took off 2 bases at V and 8 bases at J, with 15 bases between the two ends. The CDR3: CASSEIAGTLEAFF. The CDR3 nucleotides are TGTGCCAGCAGTGAAATCGCGGGGACCCTAGAAGCTTTCTTT.

The rearrangement joins TRBV7-2 to TRBJ2-2, with D perhaps matching TRBD1 or TRBD2 (5 bases each). V was shortened by 5 bases and J by 1 base, with 17 bases between the two germline ends. The germline V gene has CDR1 SGHTA and CDR2 FQGNSA. The CDR3 covers 17 residues. The CDR3 loop reads CASSPTPGAGNTGELFF. The CDR3 DNA follows: TGTGCCAGCAGCCCCACCCCCGGGGCAGGGAACACCGGGGAGCTGTTTTTT.

This chain joins TRBV28 and TRBJ1-5; 7 positions agree with TRBD1. This CDR3 is 16 amino acids long. V was pared by 4 bases and J by 6 bases, with 12 bases of the junction left unmatched. In germline, CDR1 is MDHEN, CDR2 SYDVKM. The CDR3 region has the DNA TGTGCCAGCAGTTCCGCCTCAGGGGGTCGGGGTCAGCCCCAGCATTTT. Translation: CASSSASGGRGQPQHF.

The chain joins TRBV3-1 (or the pseudogene TRBV3-2) to TRBJ1-1; no clear D gene. V was pared by 4 bases and J by 6 bases, with 9 bases between. Germline loops: CDR1 LGHDT, CDR2 YNNKEL (reference sequence). The CDR3 totals 12 residues. The chain's CDR3 is CASSPPGAEAFF. The CDR3 nucleotides read TGTGCCAGCAGCCCGCCGGGCGCTGAAGCTTTCTTT.

The J gene is TRBJ2-7, the V gene TRBV7-6, with 12 nucleotides matching TRBD1. The V gene's germline CDR1 is SGHVS and CDR2 FNYEAQ. V dropped 1 base and J dropped 4; count of bases not matched to a gene: 8. The CDR3 covers 17 residues. The CDR3 region has the DNA TGTGCCAGCAGCTTAGACGGGACAGGGGGCCTCAGGTACGAGCAGTACTTC. Encoded protein: CASSLDGTGGLRYEQYF.

This chain uses TRBV4-2 with TRBJ1-1, with a tentative D call TRBD1 (5 bases). Deletions cut 0 bases from V and 0 bases from J, with 8 bases between. The CDR3 runs 15 residues. CDR1 LGHNA and CDR2 YNFKEQ come from the germline V gene. The CDR3 sequence: CASSQELTVNTEAFF. In DNA, the CDR3 is TGTGCCAGCAGCCAAGAGCTGACAGTGAACACTGAAGCTTTCTTT.

This chain uses TRBV6-5 with TRBJ2-1; D is perhaps TRBD1 (6 bases). The ends were cut back, 0 bases at V and 7 bases at J, with 7 bases in the middle. Germline CDR1 and CDR2: MNHEY and SVGAGI. This CDR3 is 13 amino acids long. In nucleotides, the CDR3 is TGTGCCAGCAGTTACTCCAGGGGTAATGAGCAGTTCTTC. It translates to CASSYSRGNEQFF.

This chain connects TRBV7-8 to TRBJ1-2; 7 bases match TRBD1. Germline-derived CDR1 and CDR2 are SGHVS and FQNEAQ. V trimming: 0 bases; J trimming: 6 bases; junction bases outside the gene matches: 7. This CDR3 is 15 amino acids long. The CDR3 here is CASSLARKGGDGYTF. CDR3 coding DNA: TGTGCCAGCAGCTTAGCGCGAAAAGGGGGCGATGGCTACACCTTC.

J is TRBJ1-3 and V is TRBV2; maybe TRBD1 (6 bases). Trimming removed 6 bases from V and 2 bases from J, with 11 bases in between. Germline values: CDR1 SNHLY, CDR2 FYNNEI. The CDR3 runs to 14 residues. As DNA, the CDR3 is TGTGCCAGCAGATACAGGGCTGCTGGAAACACCATATATTTT. This gives the protein CASRYRAAGNTIYF.

The chain recombines TRBV7-9 with TRBJ2-1; D is perhaps TRBD2 (5 bases). V was pared by 5 bases and J by 6 bases, with 20 bases between. Germline values: CDR1 SEHNR, CDR2 FQNEAQ (reference sequence). This CDR3 is 16 amino acids long. CDR3 sequence: CASSGGTPTAPNEQFF. The CDR3 bases are TGTGCCAGCAGCGGAGGAACCCCTACGGCTCCCAATGAGCAGTTCTTC.

This sequence joins TRBV19 and TRBJ2-3, with 7 bases matching TRBD2. V dropped 5 bases and J dropped 1; count of bases not matched to a gene: 9. Germline assignment: CDR1 LNHDA and CDR2 SQIVND (reference sequence). The CDR3 loop spans 16 amino acids. CDR3 residues: CASSPPLGGGTDTQYF. CDR3 nucleotide sequence: TGTGCCAGTAGTCCTCCTTTGGGGGGGGGCACAGATACGCAGTATTTT.

This chain joins TRBV7-8 and TRBJ1-1; a weak D match, TRBD1 (6 bases). The CDR3 consists of 17 residues. The V end was cut by 1 base, the J end by 0 bases, with 15 bases between. The germline CDR1 and CDR2 sequences are SGHVS and FQNEAQ. CDR3 protein: CASSLVVGGGLNTEAFF. DNA for the CDR3: TGTGCCAGCAGCTTAGTTGTGGGGGGCGGATTGAACACTGAAGCTTTCTTT.

The chain joins TRBV9 to TRBJ2-2; 11 bases are a match to TRBD2. CDR3 length equals 16 residues. J lost 4 bases, V lost 4 bases, and 6 bases had no gene match. Germline CDR1 is SGDLS and CDR2 is YYNGEE. The chain's CDR3 is CASSTLAGGLTGELFF. The CDR3 DNA reads as TGTGCCAGCAGCACCCTAGCGGGGGGCCTCACCGGGGAGCTGTTTTTT.

The V call is TRBV2, the J call TRBJ1-5; tentative D call: TRBD1 (6 bases). There are 14 residues in the CDR3. Germline CDR1 is SNHLY and CDR2 is FYNNEI. V lost 6 bases to trimming and J lost 0 bases, with 9 bases between them. The chain's CDR3 is CASRYRDSNQPQHF. The CDR3, as DNA: TGTGCCAGCAGATACAGGGATAGCAATCAGCCCCAGCATTTT.

This chain connects TRBV28 to TRBJ2-2, with 8 bases matching TRBD1. The CDR3 contains 17 residues. After removal of 6 bases from V and 1 base from J, the junction contained 10 bases not matched to a gene. Germline loops: CDR1 MDHEN, CDR2 SYDVKM. CDR3 residues: CASRTGGAGLNTGELFF. The CDR3 DNA reads TGTGCCAGCAGAACAGGGGGTGCGGGCCTGAACACCGGGGAGCTGTTTTTT.

The rearrangement joins TRBV6-5 to TRBJ1-1, with 9 bases fitting TRBD1. CDR3 length equals 15 residues. V lost 4 bases to trimming and J lost 1 base; unmatched junction nucleotides: 4. CDR1 is MNHEY, CDR2 SVGAGI, per germline. This CDR3 reads CASSSPGQGNTEAFF. CDR3 bases: TGTGCCAGCAGTTCTCCGGGACAGGGGAACACTGAAGCTTTCTTT.

Here the CDR3 DNA reads TGTGCCAGCTGGGGCGGGGCAGGCTATGGCTACACCTTC. Translating gives CASWGGAGYGYTF. V usage is TRBV6-5 and J usage is TRBJ1-2, with D possibly matching TRBD1 (5 bases). The CDR3 is made up of 13 amino acids. The V end was cut by 8 bases, the J end by 4 bases, with 14 bases between. The germline CDR1 and CDR2 sequences are MNHEY and SVGAGI.